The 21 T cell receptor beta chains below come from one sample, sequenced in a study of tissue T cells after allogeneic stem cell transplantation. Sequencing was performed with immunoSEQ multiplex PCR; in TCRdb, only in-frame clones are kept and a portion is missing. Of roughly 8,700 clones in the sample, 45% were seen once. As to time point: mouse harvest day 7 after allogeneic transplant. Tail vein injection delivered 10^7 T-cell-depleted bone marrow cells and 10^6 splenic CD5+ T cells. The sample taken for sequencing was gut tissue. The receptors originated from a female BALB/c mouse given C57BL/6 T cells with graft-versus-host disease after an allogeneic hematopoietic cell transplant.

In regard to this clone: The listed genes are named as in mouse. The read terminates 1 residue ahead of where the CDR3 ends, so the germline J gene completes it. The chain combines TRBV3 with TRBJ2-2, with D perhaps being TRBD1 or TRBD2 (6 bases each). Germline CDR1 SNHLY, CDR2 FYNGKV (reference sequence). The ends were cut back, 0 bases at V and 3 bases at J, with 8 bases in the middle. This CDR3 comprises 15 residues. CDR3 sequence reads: CASSLAGADTGQLYF. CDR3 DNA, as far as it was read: TGTGCCAGCAGCTTAGCGGGGGCGGACACCGGGCAGCTCTAC.

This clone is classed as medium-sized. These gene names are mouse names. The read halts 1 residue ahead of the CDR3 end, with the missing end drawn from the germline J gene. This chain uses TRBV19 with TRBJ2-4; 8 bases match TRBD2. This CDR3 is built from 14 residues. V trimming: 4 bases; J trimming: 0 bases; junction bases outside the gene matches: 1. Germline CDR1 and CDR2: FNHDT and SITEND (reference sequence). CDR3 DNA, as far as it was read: TGTGCCAGCAGTGACTGGGGTAGTCAAAACACCTTGTAC. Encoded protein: CASSDWGSQNTLY. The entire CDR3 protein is CASSDWGSQNTLYF.

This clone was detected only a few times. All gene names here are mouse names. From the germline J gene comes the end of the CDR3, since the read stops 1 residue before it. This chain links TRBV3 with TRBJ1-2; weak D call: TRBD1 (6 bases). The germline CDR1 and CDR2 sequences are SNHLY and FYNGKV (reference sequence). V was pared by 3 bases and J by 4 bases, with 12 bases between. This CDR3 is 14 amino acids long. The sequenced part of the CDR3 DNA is TGTGCCAGCAGCTTCAACAGGGAGGGCTCCGACTACACC. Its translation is CASSFNREGSDYT. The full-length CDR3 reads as CASSFNREGSDYTF. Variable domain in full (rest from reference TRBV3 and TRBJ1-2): GPKVLQIPSHQIIDMGQMVTLNCDPVSNHLYFYWYKQILGQQMEFLVNFYNGKVMEKSKLFKDQFSVERPDGSYFTLKIQPTALEDSAVYFCASSFNREGSDYTFGSGTRLLVI.

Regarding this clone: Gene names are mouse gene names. CDR3: CASSGLGGGTGQLYF. The CDR3 bases that were read are TGTGCCAGCAGTGGACTGGGGGGAGGCACCGGGCAGCTCTAC. This chain joins TRBV26 and TRBJ2-2; 11 bases are shared with TRBD2. The read is 1 residue too short to cover the CDR3 end, so that end is filled in from the germline J gene. V trimming: 5 bases; J trimming: 4 bases; junction bases outside the gene matches: 3. This CDR3 contains 15 residues. CDR1 KGHPV and CDR2 FQNQEV come from the germline V gene (reference sequence).

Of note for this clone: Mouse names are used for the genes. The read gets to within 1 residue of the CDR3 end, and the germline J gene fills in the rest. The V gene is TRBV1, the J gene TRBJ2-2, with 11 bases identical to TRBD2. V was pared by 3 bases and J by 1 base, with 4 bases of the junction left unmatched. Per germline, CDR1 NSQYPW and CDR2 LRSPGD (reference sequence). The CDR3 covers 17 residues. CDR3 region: CTCSARLGGVNTGQLYF. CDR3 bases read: TGCACCTGCAGTGCGCGACTGGGGGGGGTAAACACCGGGCAGCTCTAC.

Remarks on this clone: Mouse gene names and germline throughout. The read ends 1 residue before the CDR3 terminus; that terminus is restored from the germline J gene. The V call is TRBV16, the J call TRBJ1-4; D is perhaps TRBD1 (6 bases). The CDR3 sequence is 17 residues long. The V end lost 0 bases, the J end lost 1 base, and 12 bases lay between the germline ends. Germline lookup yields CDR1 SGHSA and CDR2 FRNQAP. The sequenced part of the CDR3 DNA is TGTGCAAGCAGCTTAGATGGGGGGGGCGATTCCAACGAAAGATTATTT. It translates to CASSLDGGGDSNERLF. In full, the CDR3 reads CASSLDGGGDSNERLFF.

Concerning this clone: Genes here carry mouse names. The covered CDR3 bases are TGTGCTAGCAGTGAGGGGGGCTGGGCTGAGCAGTTC. Residues: CASSEGGWAEQF. In full, the CDR3 reads CASSEGGWAEQFF. This chain links TRBV29 with TRBJ2-1; D is possibly TRBD2 (7 bases). The CDR3 is cut off 1 residue early in the read; its end comes from the germline J gene. The CDR3 runs to 13 residues. Germline loops: CDR1 MSHET, CDR2 SYDVDS. V gave up 5 bases and J gave up 7 bases, with 12 bases separating them.

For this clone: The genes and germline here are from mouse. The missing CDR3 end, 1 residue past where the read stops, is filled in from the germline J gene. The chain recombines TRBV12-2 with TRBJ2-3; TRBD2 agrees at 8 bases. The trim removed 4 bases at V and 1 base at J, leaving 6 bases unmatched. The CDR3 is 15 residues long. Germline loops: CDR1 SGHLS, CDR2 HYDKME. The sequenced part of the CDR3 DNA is TGTGCCAGCTCCCTCGGGACTGGAGGTGCAGAAACGCTGTAT. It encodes CASSLGTGGAETLY. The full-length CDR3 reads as CASSLGTGGAETLYF.

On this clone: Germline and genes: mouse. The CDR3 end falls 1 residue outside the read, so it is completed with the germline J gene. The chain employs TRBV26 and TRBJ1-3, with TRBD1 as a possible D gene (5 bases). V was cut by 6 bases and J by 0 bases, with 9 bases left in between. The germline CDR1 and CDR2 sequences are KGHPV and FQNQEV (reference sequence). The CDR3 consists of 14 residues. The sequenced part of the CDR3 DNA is TGTGCCAGCAGGGACAAATATTCTGGAAATACGCTCTAT. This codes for CASRDKYSGNTLY. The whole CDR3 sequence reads CASRDKYSGNTLYF.

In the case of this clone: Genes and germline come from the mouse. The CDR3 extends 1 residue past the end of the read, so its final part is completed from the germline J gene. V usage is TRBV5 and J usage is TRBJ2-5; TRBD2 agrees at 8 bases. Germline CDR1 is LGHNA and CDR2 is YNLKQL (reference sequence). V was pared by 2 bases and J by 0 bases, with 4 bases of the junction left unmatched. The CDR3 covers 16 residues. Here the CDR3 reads CASSQLGGLNQDTQYF. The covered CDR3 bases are TGTGCCAGCAGCCAACTGGGGGGACTTAACCAAGACACCCAGTAC.

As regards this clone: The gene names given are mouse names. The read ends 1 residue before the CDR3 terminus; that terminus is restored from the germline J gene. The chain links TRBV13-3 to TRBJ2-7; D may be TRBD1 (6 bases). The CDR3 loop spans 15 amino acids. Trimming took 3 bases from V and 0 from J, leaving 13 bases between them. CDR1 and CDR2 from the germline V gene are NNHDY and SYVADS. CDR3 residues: CASSGRQESSYEQYF. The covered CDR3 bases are TGTGCCAGCAGTGGCCGACAGGAGAGCTCCTATGAACAGTAC.

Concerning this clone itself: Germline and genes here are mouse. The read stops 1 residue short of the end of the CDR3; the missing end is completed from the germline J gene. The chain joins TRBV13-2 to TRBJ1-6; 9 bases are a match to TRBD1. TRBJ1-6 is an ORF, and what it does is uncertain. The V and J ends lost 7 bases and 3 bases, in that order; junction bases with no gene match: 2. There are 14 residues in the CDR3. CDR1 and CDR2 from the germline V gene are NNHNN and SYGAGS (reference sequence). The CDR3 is CASRDRVYNSPLYF. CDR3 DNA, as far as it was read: TGTGCCAGCCGGGACAGGGTCTATAATTCGCCCCTCTAC.

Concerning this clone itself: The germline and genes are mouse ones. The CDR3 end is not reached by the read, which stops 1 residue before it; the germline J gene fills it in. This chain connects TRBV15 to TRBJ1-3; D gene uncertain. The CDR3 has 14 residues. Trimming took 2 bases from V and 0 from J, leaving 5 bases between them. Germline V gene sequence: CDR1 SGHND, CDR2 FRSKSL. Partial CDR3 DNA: TGTGCCAGCAGTTTATCAGGTTCTGGAAATACGCTCTAT. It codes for CASSLSGSGNTLY. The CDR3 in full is CASSLSGSGNTLYF.

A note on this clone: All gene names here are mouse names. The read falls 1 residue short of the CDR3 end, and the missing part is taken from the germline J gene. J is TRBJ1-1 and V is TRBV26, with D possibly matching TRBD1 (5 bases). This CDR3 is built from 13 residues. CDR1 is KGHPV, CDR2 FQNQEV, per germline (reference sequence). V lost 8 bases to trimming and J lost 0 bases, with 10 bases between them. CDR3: CASRTLANTEVFF. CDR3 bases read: TGTGCCAGCCGGACACTTGCAAACACAGAAGTCTTC.

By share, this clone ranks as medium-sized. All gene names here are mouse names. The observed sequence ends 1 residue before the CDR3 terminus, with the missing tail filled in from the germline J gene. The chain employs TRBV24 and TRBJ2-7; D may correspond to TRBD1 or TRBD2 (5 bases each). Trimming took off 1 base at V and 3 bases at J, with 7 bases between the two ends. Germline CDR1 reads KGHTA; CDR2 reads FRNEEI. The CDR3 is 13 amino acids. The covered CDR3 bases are TGTGCCAGCAGTCTGTCCGGGGGCTATGAACAGTAC. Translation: CASSLSGGYEQY. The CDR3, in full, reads CASSLSGGYEQYF.

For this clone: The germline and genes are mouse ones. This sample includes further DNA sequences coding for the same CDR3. The CDR3 loop reads CASSPGTNTEVFF. CDR3 DNA, as far as it was read: TGTGCCAGCAGCCCCGGGACAAACACAGAAGTCTTC. The V and J genes are TRBV26 and TRBJ1-1; D is uncertain. The CDR3 is cut off 1 residue early in the read; its end comes from the germline J gene. V gave up 6 bases and J gave up 0 bases, with 8 bases separating them. Germline CDR1 KGHPV, CDR2 FQNQEV (reference sequence). CDR3 length: 13 amino acids. The full variable domain, rest sourced from reference TRBV26 and TRBJ1-1, is NSKVIQTPRYLVKGQGQKAKMRCIPEKGHPVVFWYQQNKNNEFKFLINFQNQEVLQQIDMTEKRFSAECPSNSPCSLEIQSSEAGDSALYLCASSPGTNTEVFFGKGTRLTVV.

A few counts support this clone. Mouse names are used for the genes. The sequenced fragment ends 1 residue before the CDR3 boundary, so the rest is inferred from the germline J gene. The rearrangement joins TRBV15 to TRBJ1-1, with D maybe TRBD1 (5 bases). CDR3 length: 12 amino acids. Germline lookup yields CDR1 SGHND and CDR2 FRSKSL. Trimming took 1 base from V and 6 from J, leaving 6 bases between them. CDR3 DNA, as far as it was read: TGTGCCAGCAGTTTAGGGACATCAGAAGTCTTC. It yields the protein CASSLGTSEVF. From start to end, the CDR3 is CASSLGTSEVFF.

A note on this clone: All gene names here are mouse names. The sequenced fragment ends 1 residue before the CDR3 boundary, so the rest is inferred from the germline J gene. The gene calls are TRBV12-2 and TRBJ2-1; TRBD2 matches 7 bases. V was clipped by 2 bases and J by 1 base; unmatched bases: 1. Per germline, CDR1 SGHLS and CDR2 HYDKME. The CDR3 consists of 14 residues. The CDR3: CASSPGLNYAEQFF. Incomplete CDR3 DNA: TGTGCCAGCTCTCCGGGACTGAACTATGCTGAGCAGTTC.

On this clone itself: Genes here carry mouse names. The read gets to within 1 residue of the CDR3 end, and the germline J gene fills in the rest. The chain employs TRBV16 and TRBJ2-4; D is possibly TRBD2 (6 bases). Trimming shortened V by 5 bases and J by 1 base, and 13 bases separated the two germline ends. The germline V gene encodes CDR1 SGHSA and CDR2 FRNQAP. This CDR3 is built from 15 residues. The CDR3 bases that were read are TGTGCAAGCAGCCTTCCCCCTGGGGGTCAAAACACCTTGTAC. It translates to CASSLPPGGQNTLY. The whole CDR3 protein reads CASSLPPGGQNTLYF.

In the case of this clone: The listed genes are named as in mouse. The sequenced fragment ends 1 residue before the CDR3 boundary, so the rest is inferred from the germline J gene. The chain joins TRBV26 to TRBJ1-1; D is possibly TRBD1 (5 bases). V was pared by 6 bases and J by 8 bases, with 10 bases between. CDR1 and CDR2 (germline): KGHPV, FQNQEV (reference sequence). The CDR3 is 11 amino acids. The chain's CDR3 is CASRQEGEVFF. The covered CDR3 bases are TGTGCCAGCAGACAGGAAGGGGAAGTCTTC.

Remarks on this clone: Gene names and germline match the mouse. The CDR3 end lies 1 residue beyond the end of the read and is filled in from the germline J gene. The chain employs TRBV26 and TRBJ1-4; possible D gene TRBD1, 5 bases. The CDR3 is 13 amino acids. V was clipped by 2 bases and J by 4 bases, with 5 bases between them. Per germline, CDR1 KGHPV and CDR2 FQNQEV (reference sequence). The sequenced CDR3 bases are TGTGCCAGCAGTCTGGACAGCAACGAAAGATTATTT. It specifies CASSLDSNERLF. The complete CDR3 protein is CASSLDSNERLFF. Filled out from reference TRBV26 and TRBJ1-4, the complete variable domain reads NSKVIQTPRYLVKGQGQKAKMRCIPEKGHPVVFWYQQNKNNEFKFLINFQNQEVLQQIDMTEKRFSAECPSNSPCSLEIQSSEAGDSALYLCASSLDSNERLFFGHGTKLSVL.